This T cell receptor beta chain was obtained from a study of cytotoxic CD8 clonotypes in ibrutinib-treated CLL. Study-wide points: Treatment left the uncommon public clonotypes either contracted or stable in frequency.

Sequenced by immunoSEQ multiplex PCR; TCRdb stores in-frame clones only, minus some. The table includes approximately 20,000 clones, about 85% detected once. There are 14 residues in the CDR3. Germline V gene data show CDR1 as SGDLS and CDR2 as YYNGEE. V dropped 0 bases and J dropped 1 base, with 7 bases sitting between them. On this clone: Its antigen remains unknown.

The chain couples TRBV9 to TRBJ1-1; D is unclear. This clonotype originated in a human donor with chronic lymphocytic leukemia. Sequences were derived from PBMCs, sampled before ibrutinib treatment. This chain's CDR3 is CASSVAGENTEAFF. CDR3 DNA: TGTGCCAGCAGCGTAGCGGGAGAGAACACTGAAGCTTTCTTT.